Here is one T cell receptor beta chain with its context. The CDR3 spans 17 residues. J gave up 8 bases and V 6 bases, and 18 bases lay outside the gene matches. CDR1 is MDHEN, CDR2 SYDVKM, per germline. Data came from immunoSEQ multiplex PCR; TCRdb stores just in-frame clones and leaves some out. This table holds fewer than 100,000 clones, 80% to 90% found once. Time point noted: baseline, week 1 (first vaccination visit). Regarding treatment: pre-vaccination baseline after standard-of-care therapy. The data were taken from a study of a mutant IDH1 vaccine in newly diagnosed glioma. Here the sequenced sample was PBMCs, taken from a glioma patient treated with radiotherapy, temozolomide or both. The sequence came from a woman aged 45-60 years with glioma. The chain employs TRBV28 and TRBJ1-2, with TRBD1 identical over 10 bases. The chain's CDR3 is CASSQDSPVTGGAGYTF. The DNA for the CDR3 is TGTGCCAGCAGCCAAGATTCACCGGTGACAGGGGGCGCGGGCTACACCTTC.